What follows are 7 T cell receptor beta chains derived from one specimen sequenced in a study of T cells in Graves' hyperthyroidism and ophthalmopathy. TCR beta CDR3 regions were amplified from RNA transcripts. When the TCR CDR3 underwent first-round RT-PCR, the HTBI primer set was used. TCRdb processed the multiplex PCR reads anew with MiXCR; each CDR3 protein has one entry. The table records approximately 300,000 distinct CDR3 sequences, over 15% of them present only once. Input material: blood. The receptors stem from a woman aged 60-70 years with Graves' ophthalmopathy.

V usage is TRBV2 and J usage is TRBJ1-2; D is ambiguous. Trimming cost V 1 base and J 3 bases, with 12 bases left between them. Germline loops: CDR1 SNHLY, CDR2 FYNNEI. This CDR3 has 15 residues. The CDR3 DNA sequence: TGTGCCAGCAGTGAAGATACGTACAAAGACTATGGCTACACCTTC. This translates into CASSEDTYKDYGYTF.

In regard to this clonotype: One base away lies a much larger clone, so this may be a sequencing read error. Since the CDR3 does not end with the conserved phenylalanine or tryptophan, this likely comes from a read error. The gene calls are TRBV7-9 and TRBJ2-3; D is unresolved. The CDR3 extends over 15 amino acids. Between the trimmed V and J ends, which lost 5 bases and 0 bases, there was a span of 12 bases. The germline CDR1 and CDR2 sequences are SEHNR and FQNEAQ (reference sequence). The CDR3 DNA follows: TGTGCCAGCAGCCCCGGGTTGGGAAGCACAGATACGCAGTATTCT. It is translated as CASSPGLGSTDTQYS.

This clonotype was observed many times. The chain has TRBV7-8 and TRBJ1-5, with 9 bases matching TRBD1. V was clipped by 2 bases and J by 10 bases; unmatched bases: 12. Germline V gives CDR1 SGHVS, CDR2 FQNEAQ. The CDR3 has 16 residues. The CDR3 region is CASSLLAGQGFKPQHF. CDR3 bases: TGTGCCAGCAGCTTATTGGCGGGACAGGGCTTTAAACCCCAGCATTTT.

This clonotype was counted many times. CDR3 bases: TGTGCCAGCAGTGATGTTCCCGGGACAGGGACAGATACGCAGTATTTT. It is translated as CASSDVPGTGTDTQYF. This rearrangement joins TRBV6-1 to TRBJ2-3, with 9 bases fitting TRBD1. Germline assignment: CDR1 MNHNS and CDR2 SASEGT. V gave up 3 bases and J gave up 3 bases; unmatched junction bases: 7. CDR3 length: 16 residues.

The chain recombines TRBV19 with TRBJ1-1; 7 nucleotides match TRBD1. Germline CDR1 reads LNHDA; CDR2 reads SQIVND (reference sequence). This CDR3 region has 13 residues. V was clipped by 2 bases and J by 5 bases; unmatched bases: 2. For the CDR3, the DNA is TGTGCCAGTAGTATACGGGACAGAACTGAAGCTTTCTTT. This encodes CASSIRDRTEAFF.

The chain is built from TRBV9 and TRBJ2-7; the match to TRBD1 covers 7 bases. Germline CDR1 and CDR2: SGDLS and YYNGEE. CDR3 length: 13 amino acids. With V trimmed by 0 bases and J by 7 bases, 4 bases remained unmatched. CDR3 region: CASSVEGGREQYF. The DNA for the CDR3 is TGTGCCAGCAGCGTAGAAGGGGGCCGGGAGCAGTACTTC.

This clonotype was observed many times. The J gene is TRBJ2-4, the V gene TRBV6-5; the D is unclear. The germline V gene encodes CDR1 MNHEY and CDR2 SVGAGI. V lost 0 bases, J lost 2 bases, and 8 bases lay in between. CDR3 size: 15 residues. The CDR3 sequence: CASSYSKATKNIQYF. The CDR3 DNA follows: TGTGCCAGCAGTTACTCCAAGGCCACCAAAAACATTCAGTACTTC.